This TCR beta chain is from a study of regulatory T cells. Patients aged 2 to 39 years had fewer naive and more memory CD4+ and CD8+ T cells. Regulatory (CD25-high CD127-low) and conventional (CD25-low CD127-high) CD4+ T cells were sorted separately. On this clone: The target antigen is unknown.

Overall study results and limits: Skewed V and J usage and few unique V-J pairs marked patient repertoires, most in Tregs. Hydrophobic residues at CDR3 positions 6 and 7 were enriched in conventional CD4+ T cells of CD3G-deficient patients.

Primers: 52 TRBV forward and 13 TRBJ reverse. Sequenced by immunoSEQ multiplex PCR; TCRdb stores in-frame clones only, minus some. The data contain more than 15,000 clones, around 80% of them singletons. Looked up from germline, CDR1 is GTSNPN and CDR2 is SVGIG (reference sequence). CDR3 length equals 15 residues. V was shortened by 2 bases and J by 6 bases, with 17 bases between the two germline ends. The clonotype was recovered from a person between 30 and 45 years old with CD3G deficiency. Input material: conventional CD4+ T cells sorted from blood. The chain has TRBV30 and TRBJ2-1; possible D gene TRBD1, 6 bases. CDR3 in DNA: TGTGCCTGGAGTATGGGGCCTGGACAGTTCAATGAGCAGTTCTTC. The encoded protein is CAWSMGPGQFNEQFF.